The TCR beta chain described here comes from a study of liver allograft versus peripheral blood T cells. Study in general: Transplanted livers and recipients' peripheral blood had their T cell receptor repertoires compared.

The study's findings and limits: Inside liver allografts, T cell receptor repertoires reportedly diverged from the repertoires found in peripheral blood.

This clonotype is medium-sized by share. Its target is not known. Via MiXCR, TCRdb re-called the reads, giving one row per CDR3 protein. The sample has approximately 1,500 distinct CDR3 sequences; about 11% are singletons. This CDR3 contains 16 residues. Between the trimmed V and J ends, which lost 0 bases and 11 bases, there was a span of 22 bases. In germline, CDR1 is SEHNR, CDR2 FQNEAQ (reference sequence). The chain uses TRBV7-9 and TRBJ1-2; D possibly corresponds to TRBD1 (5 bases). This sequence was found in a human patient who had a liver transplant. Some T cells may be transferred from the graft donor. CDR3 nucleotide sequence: TGTGCCAGCAGCTTAGCGGAATTGGGGCAGCTCGGGGTGTACACCTTC. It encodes CASSLAELGQLGVYTF.